This TCR beta chain was observed in a study of blood T cell repertoires in COVID-19. Measured with immunoSEQ multiplex PCR; TCRdb has only the in-frame clones, and not every one. The sample records 200,000 to 300,000 clones, roughly 87% being singletons. CDR3 size: 18 residues. Germline V gene data show CDR1 as SGHTA and CDR2 as FQGNSA. V dropped 4 bases and J dropped 2 bases, with 23 bases sitting between them. The chain uses TRBV7-2 and TRBJ2-5; a weak D match, TRBD2 (6 bases). The clonotype originates from a human donor in a cohort sampled during active COVID-19. Material for sequencing was peripheral blood. The CDR3 DNA reads TGTGCCAGCAGCTACCCCCAACGGATGGGAGGAGAACAAGAGACCCAGTACTTC. Encoded protein: CASSYPQRMGGEQETQYF.